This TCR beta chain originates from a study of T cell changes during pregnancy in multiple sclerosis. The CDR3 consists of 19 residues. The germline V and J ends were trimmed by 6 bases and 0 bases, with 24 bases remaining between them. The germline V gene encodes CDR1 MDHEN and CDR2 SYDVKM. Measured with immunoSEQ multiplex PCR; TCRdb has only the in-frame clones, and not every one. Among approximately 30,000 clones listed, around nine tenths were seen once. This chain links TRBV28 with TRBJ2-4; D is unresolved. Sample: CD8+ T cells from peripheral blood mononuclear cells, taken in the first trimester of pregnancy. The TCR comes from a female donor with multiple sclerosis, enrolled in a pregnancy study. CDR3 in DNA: TGTGCCAGCAGCCCAGGCCCCAACTTTTCTCCCCTAGCCAAAAACATTCAGTACTTC. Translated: CASSPGPNFSPLAKNIQYF. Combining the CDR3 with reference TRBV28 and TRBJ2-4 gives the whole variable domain DVKVTQSSRYLVKRTGEKVFLECVQDMDHENMFWYRQDPGLGLRLIYFSYDVKMKEKGDIPEGYSVSREKKERFSLILESASTNQTSMYLCASSPGPNFSPLAKNIQYFGAGTRLSVL.